This T cell receptor (beta chain) is from a study of blood T cell repertoires in COVID-19. This CDR3 has 14 amino acids. Germline-derived CDR1 and CDR2 are SGHNT and YYREEE (reference sequence). With V trimmed by 4 bases and J by 2 bases, 2 bases remained unmatched. Data came from immunoSEQ multiplex PCR; TCRdb stores just in-frame clones and leaves some out. The sample consists of 150,000 or so clones, around 89% of them appearing once. The chain carries TRBV5-4 and TRBJ1-3, with 8 nucleotides matching TRBD1. Sequenced material: peripheral blood. The source of this sequence is a man in his 60s with COVID-19, enrolled during active disease. The CDR3 loop reads CASSTQGAGNTIYF. In nucleotides, the CDR3 is TGTGCCAGCAGCACACAGGGGGCTGGAAACACCATATATTTT.